Listed below are T cell receptor beta chains from one sample, sequenced in a study of CD8 T cells in Susac syndrome. Using its own MiXCR run on the immunoSEQ multiplex PCR reads, TCRdb lists one record per CDR3 protein. Of about 50,000 distinct CDR3 sequences listed, 93% are singletons. Sequenced sample: CD8+ T cells from PBMCs. The source of these receptors is a human donor with multiple sclerosis. Both conserved end residues are part of each CDR3. Fields, in order: J gene, clone size, D gene, V gene, CDR3 DNA, CDR3 protein. D genes are given only for firm matches. Only part of the rows carry a size: once, few, many, or a class if the clone is expanded.

TRBJ1-1 | NA | TRBD1 | TRBV7-9 | TGTGCCAGCAGCCCTGGACAGGGGGGCTCGAGAACTGAAGCTTTCTTT | CASSPGQGGSRTEAFF
TRBJ1-1 | NA | NA | TRBV2 | TGTGCCAGCAGTACCGGGGAGGCGGAGATGAACACTGAAGCTTTCTTT | CASSTGEAEMNTEAFF
TRBJ2-7 | NA | TRBD1 | TRBV11-2 | TGTGCCAGCAGCTTAGCCCGGGACAGTGCCTACGAGCAGTACTTC | CASSLARDSAYEQYF
TRBJ2-7 | NA | NA | TRBV7-3 | TGTGCCAGCTTTCGGAACAACGAGCAGTACTTC | CASFRNNEQYF
TRBJ2-1 | once | TRBD1 | TRBV6-5 | TGTGCCAGCAGGTTGGGACAGGGGGCGCGGAATGAGCAGTTCTTC | CASRLGQGARNEQFF
TRBJ2-1 | NA | NA | TRBV7-9 | TGTGCCAGCAGCCTGGAGGGGGGGCCGGGAAATGAGCAGTTCTTC | CASSLEGGPGNEQFF
TRBJ1-2 | NA | NA | TRBV20-1 | TGCAGTGCTCCCAGACAGAATGGCTACACCTTC | CSAPRQNGYTF
TRBJ2-3 | NA | TRBD2 | TRBV9 | TGTGCCAGCAGCGTTAGCGGGGGGCCCCCAGATACGCAGTATTTT | CASSVSGGPPDTQYF
TRBJ2-6 | NA | TRBD1 | TRBV4-1 | TGCGCCAGCAGCCAGCACCTCGAACGGGACAGCCGACCTGGGGCCAACGTCCTGACTTTC | CASSQHLERDSRPGANVLTF
TRBJ1-6 | NA | TRBD1 | TRBV3-1 | TGTGCCAGCAGCCGGATCCGACAGGGGGTTAATTCACCCCTCCACTTT | CASSRIRQGVNSPLHF